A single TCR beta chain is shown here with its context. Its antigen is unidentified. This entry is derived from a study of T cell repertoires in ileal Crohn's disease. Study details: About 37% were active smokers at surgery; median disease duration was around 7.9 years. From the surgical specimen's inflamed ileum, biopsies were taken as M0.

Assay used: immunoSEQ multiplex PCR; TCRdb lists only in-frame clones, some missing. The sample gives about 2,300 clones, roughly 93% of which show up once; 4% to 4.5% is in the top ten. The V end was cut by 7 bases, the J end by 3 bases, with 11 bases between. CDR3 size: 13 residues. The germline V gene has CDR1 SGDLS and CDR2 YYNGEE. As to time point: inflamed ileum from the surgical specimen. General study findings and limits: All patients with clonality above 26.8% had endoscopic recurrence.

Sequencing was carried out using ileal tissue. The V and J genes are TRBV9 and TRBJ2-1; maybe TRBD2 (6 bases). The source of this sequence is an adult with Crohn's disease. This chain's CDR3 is CASGRFNYNEQFF. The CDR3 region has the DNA TGTGCCAGCGGGAGGTTCAACTACAATGAGCAGTTCTTC.